Each of the 5 T cell receptor beta chains below was sequenced from the same sample in a study of control samples from healthy donors and cancer patients. Profiling relied on immunoSEQ multiplex PCR, and the TCRdb table lists in-frame clones only, not all of them. This sample's table reports 150,000 to 200,000 clones. Sequences were obtained from blood. The receptors derive from a woman in her thirties in good health.

CDR3 sequence reads: CASSLLQGAGEKLFF. The CDR3 DNA sequence: TGTGCCAGCAGCCTCCTCCAGGGGGCAGGGGAAAAACTGTTTTTT. V usage is TRBV7-9 and J usage is TRBJ1-4, with 8 bases fitting TRBD1. Germline values: CDR1 SEHNR, CDR2 FQNEAQ (reference sequence). The ends lost 5 bases at V and 8 bases at J; junction bases unmatched: 10. CDR3 length: 15 residues.

The V and J genes are TRBV27 and TRBJ1-6; no clear D. This CDR3 region has 14 residues. CDR1 is MNHEY and CDR2 is SMNVEV in the germline V gene (reference sequence). V shed 6 bases and J shed 9 bases, with 15 bases lying between them. The CDR3 is CASRSAQDSSPLHF. The CDR3 region has the DNA TGTGCCAGCAGATCGGCCCAGGATTCTTCACCCCTCCACTTT.

The CDR3 DNA reads as TGCGCCAGCAGCTTGTTCAGGCCGAACTATGGCTACACCTTC. Amino acids: CASSLFRPNYGYTF. The V gene is TRBV5-1, the J gene TRBJ1-2; the D is unclear. Trimming removed 1 base from V and 2 bases from J, with 9 bases in between. The CDR3 consists of 14 residues. CDR1 is SGHRS, CDR2 YFSETQ, per germline. The full variable domain, completed using reference TRBV5-1 and TRBJ1-2, is KAGVTQTPRYLIKTRGQQVTLSCSPISGHRSVSWYQQTPGQGLQFLFEYFSETQRNKGNFPGRFSGRQFSNSRSEMNVSTLELGDSALYLCASSLFRPNYGYTFGSGTRLTVV.

The rearrangement joins TRBV10-2 to TRBJ2-3, with D possibly being TRBD2 (6 bases). The CDR3 has 12 residues. V lost 2 bases and J 7 bases, leaving 7 bases between the germline ends. The V gene's germline CDR1 is WSHSY and CDR2 SAAADI. The CDR3 DNA sequence: TGCGCCAGCAGTGAGGGAGGGCATACGCAGTATTTT. This sequence encodes CASSEGGHTQYF.

The J gene is TRBJ2-7, the V gene TRBV12-3 or TRBV12-4; no definite D call. CDR3 length: 13 amino acids. V was trimmed by 3 bases and J by 5 bases, leaving 11 bases between them. CDR3 sequence (DNA): TGTGCCAGCAGTTTTGAAGGTCCCGACGAGCAGTACTTC. Its translation: CASSFEGPDEQYF.